Each of the 13 T cell receptor beta chains below was sequenced from the same sample in a study of cytomegalovirus exposure and HLA in healthy donors. Profiled with immunoSEQ multiplex PCR; TCRdb holds only in-frame clones, not every one. Of 300,000 to 400,000 clones in the sample, roughly 88% were seen once. Sequenced sample: PBMCs. These receptors were obtained from a young man in good health and CMV-seronegative.

This chain joins TRBV10-2 and TRBJ1-2, with TRBD1 identical over 8 bases. J gave up 1 base and V 10 bases, and 8 bases lay outside the gene matches. Germline V CDR1 and CDR2: WSHSY, SAAADI. The CDR3 sequence is 14 residues long. This CDR3 is CATKQGGFNYGYTF. CDR3 bases: TGCGCCACCAAACAGGGGGGGTTTAACTATGGCTACACCTTC.

The chain employs TRBV5-1 and TRBJ2-3; D not certain. V lost 3 bases to trimming and J lost 4 bases, with 9 bases between them. CDR1 is SGHRS, CDR2 YFSETQ, per germline. The CDR3 is 13 residues long. CDR3 in DNA: TGCGCCAGCAGCTCGGGTTTCCCAGATACGCAGTATTTT. It is translated as CASSSGFPDTQYF.

V and J are TRBV6-5 and TRBJ2-5; perhaps TRBD1 as D (6 bases). The germline gives CDR1 MNHEY, CDR2 SVGAGI. The CDR3 runs 16 residues. With 2 bases removed from V and 5 bases from J, the gap between germline ends came to 18 bases. The DNA of the CDR3 is TGTGCCAGCAGTTACCTCTCGACAGGTCTAGAGGAGACCCAGTACTTC. The encoded protein is CASSYLSTGLEETQYF.

This chain joins TRBV6-6 and TRBJ2-7, with TRBD2 identical over 8 bases. This CDR3 spans 13 amino acids. Germline CDR1 MNHNY, CDR2 SVGAGI (reference sequence). V was pared by 6 bases and J by 3 bases, with 4 bases of the junction left unmatched. CDR3 sequence: CASRRGAGYEQYF. The CDR3, as DNA: TGTGCCAGCAGGCGGGGGGCCGGCTACGAGCAGTACTTC.

This chain connects TRBV12-5 to TRBJ1-1; tentatively, D is TRBD1 (5 bases). Looked up from germline, CDR1 is LGHNT and CDR2 is FRNRAP. This CDR3 contains 14 residues. V gave up 5 bases and J gave up 10 bases, with 20 bases separating them. Here the CDR3 DNA reads TGTGCTAGTGGTCCCCCCGGAGGGTTGAGGGGAGCTTTCTTT. It encodes CASGPPGGLRGAFF.

This clone was seen once. The V call is TRBV6-1, the J call TRBJ2-1, with 9 bases that match TRBD2. Per germline, CDR1 MNHNS and CDR2 SASEGT. The CDR3 consists of 13 residues. With V trimmed by 5 bases and J by 7 bases, 3 bases remained unmatched. CDR3 amino acids: CASSSSGVNEQFF. CDR3 coding DNA: TGTGCCAGCAGTTCTAGCGGGGTTAATGAGCAGTTCTTC.

Concerning this clone: Other DNA sequences in the same sample also yield this CDR3. The chain combines TRBV6-5 with TRBJ2-5; possibly TRBD2 for D (5 bases). This CDR3 is built from 12 residues. V was shortened by 6 bases and J by 3 bases, with 8 bases between the two germline ends. Germline V gene data show CDR1 as MNHEY and CDR2 as SVGAGI. The CDR3 DNA follows: TGTGCCAGCAGGGTCGGGGAAGAGACCCAGTACTTC. Its translation is CASRVGEETQYF.

The V and J genes are TRBV5-1 and TRBJ2-3, with 8 bases lining up with TRBD1. The trim removed 1 base at V and 6 bases at J, leaving 7 bases unmatched. Germline assignment: CDR1 SGHRS and CDR2 YFSETQ. The CDR3 is made up of 15 amino acids. CDR3: CASSLYSGGLDTQYF. Written as DNA, the CDR3 is TGCGCCAGCAGCTTGTACTCAGGGGGCTTGGATACGCAGTATTTT.

The chain is built from TRBV4-3 and TRBJ1-1; 9 bases line up with TRBD1. V dropped 0 bases and J dropped 10; count of bases not matched to a gene: 12. There are 16 residues in the CDR3. Germline V gene sequence: CDR1 LGHNA, CDR2 YSLEER. The CDR3 reads CASSQDWPGQGNRAFF. CDR3 bases: TGCGCCAGCAGCCAAGATTGGCCGGGACAGGGTAATCGAGCTTTCTTT.

Comment on this clone: This sample also contains other DNA sequences that code for the same CDR3. The rearrangement links TRBV27 to TRBJ1-2; possible D gene TRBD1, 6 bases. The germline V and J ends were trimmed by 3 bases and 2 bases, with 7 bases remaining between them. CDR3 length: 13 residues. The germline V gene encodes CDR1 MNHEY and CDR2 SMNVEV (reference sequence). CDR3 region: CASSFGQNYGYTF. The CDR3 DNA reads TGTGCCAGCAGTTTCGGACAGAACTATGGCTACACCTTC.

The chain uses TRBV29-1 and TRBJ2-3, with 13 positions matching TRBD2. The V and J ends lost 0 bases and 3 bases, in that order; junction bases with no gene match: 15. The CDR3 consists of 20 residues. The germline CDR1 and CDR2 sequences are SQVTM and ANQGSEA. The CDR3 is CSVEDLGLAGDLQSTDTQYF. Written as DNA, the CDR3 is TGCAGCGTTGAAGATCTCGGACTAGCGGGGGACCTCCAAAGTACAGATACGCAGTATTTT.

The J gene is TRBJ1-1, the V gene TRBV6-5; possibly TRBD1 for D (5 bases). The ends were cut back, 6 bases at V and 3 bases at J, with 11 bases in the middle. The germline V gene has CDR1 MNHEY and CDR2 SVGAGI. The length of the CDR3 is 13 residues. CDR3 DNA: TGTGCCAGCAGGACAGCAGGATACACTGAAGCTTTCTTT. Encoded protein: CASRTAGYTEAFF.

The chain employs TRBV27 and TRBJ1-4; no clear D. Trimming removed 2 bases from V and 5 bases from J, with 9 bases in between. The CDR3 totals 14 residues. Germline lookup yields CDR1 MNHEY and CDR2 SMNVEV (reference sequence). The CDR3 bases are TGTGCCAGCAGTTTAGTATGGCAAAATGAAAAACTGTTTTTT. Its protein is CASSLVWQNEKLFF.